The 24 T cell receptor beta chains below come from one sample, sequenced in a study of blood T cell repertoires in COVID-19. Method: immunoSEQ multiplex PCR; TCRdb's copy keeps in-frame clones and lacks some. The repertoire has under 250,000 clones, just over 85% of them found once; the top ten carry about 1.6%. Material: PBMCs or T cells enriched from blood (not recorded which). These receptors were taken from a man aged 40-49 years who had recovered from COVID-19.

V usage is TRBV18 and J usage is TRBJ2-6; 8 positions agree with TRBD1. This CDR3 spans 17 amino acids. Trimming took 6 bases from V and 1 from J; bases not matched to a gene: 8. Germline V CDR1 and CDR2: KGHSH, LQKENI. The CDR3 is CASSTTGVPSGANVLTF. CDR3 in DNA: TGTGCCAGCTCCACGACAGGGGTCCCGTCTGGGGCCAACGTCCTGACTTTC.

The genes are TRBV7-2 and TRBJ1-5; no definite D call. This CDR3 is built from 15 residues. The germline V gene encodes CDR1 SGHTA and CDR2 FQGNSA. Trimming left V 5 bases short and J 4 bases short, with 15 bases between. The CDR3: CASSATNVLNQPQHF. For the CDR3, the DNA is TGTGCCAGCAGCGCGACAAACGTACTGAATCAGCCCCAGCATTTT.

The chain uses TRBV18 and TRBJ2-3, with TRBD2 matching 7 bases. The junction had 1 base not matched to a gene; V was cut back by 0 bases and J by 1 base. In germline, CDR1 is KGHSH, CDR2 LQKENI. This CDR3 contains 15 residues. The CDR3 sequence: CASSPPSGGTDTQYF. The CDR3 bases are TGTGCCAGCTCACCACCAAGCGGGGGCACAGATACGCAGTATTTT.

The V gene is TRBV19, the J gene TRBJ1-2; D unresolved. CDR3 length: 11 amino acids. Germline CDR1 and CDR2: LNHDA and SQIVND (reference sequence). The V end lost 9 bases, the J end lost 9 bases, and 14 bases lay between the germline ends. The CDR3 protein is CASRSGSRYTF. In nucleotides, the CDR3 is TGTGCCAGCCGATCGGGGTCGCGCTACACCTTC.

The J gene is TRBJ2-1, the V gene TRBV5-6, with D maybe TRBD1 (6 bases). The CDR3 spans 15 residues. Germline V lookup: CDR1 SGHDT, CDR2 YYEEEE. The V and J ends lost 0 bases and 4 bases respectively, with 11 bases between them. CDR3 sequence (DNA): TGTGCCAGCAGCTTGGTGGACAGATATTACAATGAGCAGTTCTTC. Protein: CASSLVDRYYNEQFF.

This clone was seen a single time. This chain uses TRBV19 with TRBJ2-1, with D possibly being TRBD2 (6 bases). Germline CDR1 LNHDA, CDR2 SQIVND (reference sequence). The CDR3 is 14 residues long. V was pared by 8 bases and J by 5 bases, with 16 bases between. The CDR3 sequence: CASSSGTVDNEQFF. The CDR3, as DNA: TGTGCCAGTTCATCCGGGACTGTCGACAATGAGCAGTTCTTC.

This chain's CDR3 is CASRPRRLVADTQYF. DNA for the CDR3: TGTGCCAGCAGGCCCCGGAGGCTCGTCGCAGATACGCAGTATTTT. The V gene is TRBV27, the J gene TRBJ2-3; TRBD2 is a possible D gene (5 bases). CDR1 is MNHEY and CDR2 is SMNVEV in the germline V gene (reference sequence). Trimming removed 6 bases from V and 4 bases from J, with 17 bases in between. CDR3 length: 15 residues.

The chain carries TRBV19 and TRBJ1-1; the D is unclear. Trimming removed 4 bases from V and 0 bases from J, with 15 bases in between. The germline V gene encodes CDR1 LNHDA and CDR2 SQIVND (reference sequence). The CDR3 is 16 amino acids. The DNA for the CDR3 is TGTGCCAGTAGTAAATTCCCGTCCCAGATGAACACTGAAGCTTTCTTT. It encodes CASSKFPSQMNTEAFF.

CDR3 sequence reads: CASSQDSNRAPNYGYTF. CDR3 sequence (DNA): TGTGCCAGCAGCCAAGACAGCAACAGGGCTCCTAACTATGGCTACACCTTC. The chain employs TRBV4-2 and TRBJ1-2; a weak D match, TRBD1 (6 bases). The germline CDR1 and CDR2 sequences are LGHNA and YNFKEQ. The CDR3 runs to 17 residues. Trimming left V 0 bases short and J 0 bases short, with 14 bases between.

The chain links TRBV7-8 to TRBJ2-3; TRBD2 might be the D (5 bases). Germline CDR1 and CDR2: SGHVS and FQNEAQ. The length of the CDR3 is 13 residues. V was pared by 3 bases and J by 1 base, with 5 bases between. The CDR3 region is CASSFSGTDTQYF. The DNA for the CDR3 is TGTGCCAGCAGCTTTAGCGGCACAGATACGCAGTATTTT.

The chain joins TRBV18 to TRBJ1-1, with a possible D match to TRBD1 (6 bases). In germline, CDR1 is KGHSH, CDR2 LQKENI. The CDR3 length is 15 residues. Trimming left V 5 bases short and J 0 bases short, with 13 bases between. DNA for the CDR3: TGTGCCAGCTCATCCACAGGGTATATGAACACTGAAGCTTTCTTT. Translated: CASSSTGYMNTEAFF.

V and J are TRBV5-4 and TRBJ2-5; 8 nucleotides align to TRBD2. J lost 1 base, V lost 4 bases, and 9 bases had no gene match. Germline V gives CDR1 SGHNT, CDR2 YYREEE (reference sequence). CDR3 length equals 16 residues. The chain's CDR3 is CASSLGVAGPQETQYF. In DNA form, the CDR3 reads TGTGCCAGCAGCCTCGGGGTAGCGGGGCCCCAAGAGACCCAGTACTTC.

The V gene is TRBV5-1, the J gene TRBJ2-5, with 8 nucleotides matching TRBD1. The germline V gene encodes CDR1 SGHRS and CDR2 YFSETQ. Losses at the gene ends were 0 bases for V and 6 bases for J; bases not matched to a gene: 13. The CDR3 is 17 amino acids. The DNA of the CDR3 is TGCGCCAGCAGCTTGGAGGCAGGACAGGGTACGATGAAGACCCAGTACTTC. Amino acid sequence: CASSLEAGQGTMKTQYF.

DNA for the CDR3: TGTGCCAGCAGCGCGGATGGAGCCTACGAGCAGTACTTC. Protein product: CASSADGAYEQYF. The chain couples TRBV6-5 to TRBJ2-7; D is unresolved. V lost 6 bases to trimming and J lost 2 bases, with 11 bases between them. The CDR3 is 13 amino acids. CDR1 is MNHEY and CDR2 is SVGAGI in the germline V gene.

J is TRBJ1-3 and V is TRBV30; unclear D gene. Germline CDR1 and CDR2: GTSNPN and SVGIG (reference sequence). This CDR3 is built from 14 residues. V was pared by 0 bases and J by 0 bases, with 6 bases between. For the CDR3, the DNA is TGTGCCTGGAGTGTCCACAACTCTGGAAACACCATATATTTT. It encodes CAWSVHNSGNTIYF.

The chain joins TRBV5-4 to TRBJ2-7; tentative D call: TRBD2 (7 bases). V dropped 0 bases and J dropped 2 bases, with 12 bases sitting between them. Germline CDR1 reads SGHNT; CDR2 reads YYREEE (reference sequence). This CDR3 is 15 amino acids long. This CDR3 is CASSLEAGGPYEQYF. DNA of the CDR3: TGTGCCAGCAGCTTGGAGGCCGGGGGGCCCTACGAGCAGTACTTC.

The chain employs TRBV19 and TRBJ1-1, with D maybe TRBD1 (5 bases). Trimming stripped 4 bases from V and 3 bases from J, with 15 bases between. CDR1 and CDR2 from the germline V gene are LNHDA and SQIVND (reference sequence). This CDR3 has 15 residues. Here the CDR3 reads CASSSERGKDTEAFF. The CDR3 nucleotides are TGTGCCAGTAGTAGCGAAAGGGGAAAGGACACTGAAGCTTTCTTT.

The V gene is TRBV3-1 (or the pseudogene TRBV3-2), the J gene TRBJ2-3; 9 bases fit TRBD1. Germline V lookup: CDR1 LGHDT, CDR2 YNNKEL (reference sequence). The ends lost 4 bases at V and 7 bases at J; junction bases unmatched: 12. This CDR3 spans 16 amino acids. The DNA of the CDR3 is TGTGCCAGCAGCCGGGGAATAACGACAGGGGGTAATACGCAGTATTTT. Translating it yields CASSRGITTGGNTQYF.

The chain has TRBV24-1 and TRBJ1-3, with 7 bases identical to TRBD1. This CDR3 has 16 residues. Germline CDR1 is KGHDR and CDR2 is SFDVKD. J was trimmed by 0 bases and V by 10 bases; bases with no gene match: 11. CDR3 nucleotide sequence: TGTGCCACGAAATCGCCGGACAGGAACTCTGGAAACACCATATATTTT. Translated, it gives CATKSPDRNSGNTIYF.

V and J are TRBV7-3 and TRBJ2-7, with a possible D match to TRBD2 (7 bases). This CDR3 comprises 14 residues. V shed 3 bases and J shed 5 bases, with 14 bases lying between them. The germline V gene has CDR1 SGHTA and CDR2 FQGTGA. CDR3 in DNA: TGTGCCAGCAGCTTTAGGGGGGGCCGAAACGAGCAGTACTTC. Translation gives CASSFRGGRNEQYF.

This clone came up a few times. This chain links TRBV6-5 with TRBJ2-7, with 9 bases that match TRBD1. CDR1 is MNHEY and CDR2 is SVGAGI in the germline V gene. V shed 8 bases and J 2 bases; nucleotides not matched to a gene: 7. The CDR3 totals 14 residues. CDR3 coding DNA: TGTGCCAGCTCCGGACAGGGGATCACCTACGAGCAGTACTTC. This gives the protein CASSGQGITYEQYF.

V and J are TRBV7-8 and TRBJ1-3; D call uncertain. The CDR3 is 13 residues long. V was trimmed by 2 bases and J by 2 bases, leaving 4 bases between them. CDR1 and CDR2 from the germline V gene are SGHVS and FQNEAQ. This chain's CDR3 is CASSLQAGNTIYF. The DNA of the CDR3 is TGTGCCAGCAGCTTACAGGCTGGAAACACCATATATTTT.

The rearrangement joins TRBV27 to TRBJ1-4, with TRBD1 identical over 10 bases. V shed 4 bases, J shed 5 bases, and the junction held 10 bases outside the gene matches. This CDR3 has 17 amino acids. Germline loops: CDR1 MNHEY, CDR2 SMNVEV (reference sequence). CDR3 in amino acids: CASSSPGTGDGNEKLFF. CDR3 nucleotide sequence: TGTGCCAGCAGTTCTCCCGGGACAGGGGACGGGAATGAAAAACTGTTTTTT.

The genes are TRBV11-3 and TRBJ2-7; TRBD1 might be the D (5 bases). This CDR3 is built from 15 residues. The germline CDR1 and CDR2 sequences are SGHNT and YENEEA. V gave up 7 bases and J gave up 3 bases, with 19 bases separating them. The CDR3 spells CASKRLSGKVYEQYF. CDR3 sequence (DNA): TGTGCCAGCAAACGCCTTTCAGGGAAGGTCTACGAGCAGTACTTC.